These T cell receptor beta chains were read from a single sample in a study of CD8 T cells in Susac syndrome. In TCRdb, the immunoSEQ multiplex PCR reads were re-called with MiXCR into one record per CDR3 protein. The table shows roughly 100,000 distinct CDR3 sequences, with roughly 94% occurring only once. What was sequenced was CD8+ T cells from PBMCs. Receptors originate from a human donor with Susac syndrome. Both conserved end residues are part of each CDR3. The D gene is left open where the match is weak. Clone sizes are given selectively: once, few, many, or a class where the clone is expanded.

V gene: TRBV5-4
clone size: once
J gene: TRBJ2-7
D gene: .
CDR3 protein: CASSLRDSRTYEQYF
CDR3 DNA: TGTGCCAGCAGCCTTCGGGACTCCCGAACGTACGAGCAGTACTTC

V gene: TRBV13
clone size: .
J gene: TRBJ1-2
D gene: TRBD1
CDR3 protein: CASSEQGAEGYTF
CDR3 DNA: TGTGCCAGCAGCGAACAGGGGGCAGAGGGCTACACCTTC

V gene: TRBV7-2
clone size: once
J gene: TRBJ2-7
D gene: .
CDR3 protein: CASSLAQGEQYF
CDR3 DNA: TGTGCCAGCAGCTTAGCTCAGGGGGAGCAGTACTTC

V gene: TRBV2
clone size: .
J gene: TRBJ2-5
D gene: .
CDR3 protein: CATTGETQYF
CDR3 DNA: TGTGCCACCACGGGGGAGACCCAGTACTTC

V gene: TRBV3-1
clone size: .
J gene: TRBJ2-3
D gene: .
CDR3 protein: CASSQVALSTDTQYF
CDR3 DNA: TGTGCCAGCAGCCAAGTCGCCCTTAGCACAGATACGCAGTATTTT

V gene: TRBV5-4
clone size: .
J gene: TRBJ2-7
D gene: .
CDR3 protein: CASSLVGWGDNYEQYF
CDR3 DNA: TGTGCCAGCAGCTTGGTTGGGTGGGGGGACAACTACGAGCAGTACTTC

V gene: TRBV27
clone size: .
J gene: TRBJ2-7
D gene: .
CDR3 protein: CASGTYLRSEQYF
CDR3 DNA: TGTGCCAGCGGCACCTACCTTCGGAGCGAGCAGTACTTC

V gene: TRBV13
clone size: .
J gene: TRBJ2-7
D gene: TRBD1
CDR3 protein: CASSVRGQSSGYEQYF
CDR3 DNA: TGTGCCAGCAGCGTACGGGGACAGAGCAGCGGCTACGAGCAGTACTTC

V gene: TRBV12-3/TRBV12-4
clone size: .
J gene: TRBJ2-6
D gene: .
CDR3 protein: CASTKKGSGANVLTF
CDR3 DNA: TGTGCCAGCACAAAGAAGGGGTCTGGGGCCAACGTCCTGACTTTC

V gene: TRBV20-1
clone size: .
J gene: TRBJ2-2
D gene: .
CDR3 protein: CSARLTGELFF
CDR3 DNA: TGCAGTGCTAGATTAACCGGGGAGCTGTTTTTT